This T cell receptor (beta chain) was profiled in a study of control samples from healthy donors and cancer patients. The sample holds one count of this clone. This table comes from immunoSEQ multiplex PCR, and its TCRdb copy is limited to in-frame clones, with some not included. The sample has 140,000 to 150,000 clones; approximately 93% are singletons. CDR3 length: 16 residues. Germline V gene sequence: CDR1 SGHRS, CDR2 YFSETQ. V gave up 1 base and J gave up 1 base; unmatched junction bases: 5. The V call is TRBV5-1, the J call TRBJ2-1; TRBD1 aligns across 7 bases. The TCR was taken from a man younger than 35 in good health. The sequenced sample was blood. The CDR3, as DNA: TGCGCCAGCAGCTTGAGGGGGCGATCATCCTACAATGAGCAGTTCTTC. Translated, it gives CASSLRGRSSYNEQFF.